The 8 T cell receptor beta chains below were found in one sample sequenced in a study of cytomegalovirus exposure and HLA in healthy donors (dated by TCRdb to the late 2010s). Libraries were constructed by the immunoSEQ multiplex PCR assay. In its TCRdb copy, this immuneACCESS table keeps in-frame sequences only and misses some clones. Where compared with another copy, unresolved V genes explain less than half of these, and the others have no known cause. The sample data list fewer than 130,000 clones, and roughly 90% of these were observed just once. The ten largest make up approximately 1.4% of the sample. The sample comprised PBMCs. All receptors come from a woman younger than 45 in good health and CMV-seropositive.

The CDR3 loop is CASSSRGLNTEAFF. The DNA of the CDR3 is TGCGCCAGCAGTAGTAGGGGGCTGAACACTGAAGCTTTCTTT. V and J are TRBV10-2 and TRBJ1-1; 7 bases line up with TRBD1. Germline values: CDR1 WSHSY, CDR2 SAAADI. V was pared by 5 bases and J by 0 bases, with 3 bases of the junction left unmatched. The CDR3 extends over 14 amino acids.

This clone appeared a few times. The rearrangement uses TRBV5-4 and TRBJ2-1, with TRBD2 identical over 9 bases. The V and J ends lost 3 bases and 6 bases, in that order; junction bases with no gene match: 7. Germline V CDR1 and CDR2: SGHNT, YYREEE (reference sequence). The CDR3 loop spans 15 amino acids. CDR3 protein: CASSYGLATANEQFF. DNA of the CDR3: TGTGCCAGCAGCTATGGACTAGCGACAGCCAATGAGCAGTTCTTC.

V gene TRBV2 combines with J gene TRBJ2-3; TRBD1 agrees at 7 bases. This CDR3 region has 15 residues. Unmatched junction bases numbered 6, after V lost 3 bases and J lost 3 bases. CDR1 and CDR2 (germline): SNHLY, FYNNEI. CDR3 loop: CASSDTGVVTDTQYF. The CDR3 DNA is TGTGCCAGCAGTGATACAGGGGTTGTGACAGATACGCAGTATTTT.

The rearrangement joins TRBV4-3 to TRBJ2-7, with D unclear. This CDR3 is built from 16 residues. With 0 bases removed from V and 0 bases from J, the gap between germline ends came to 12 bases. Germline V gene sequence: CDR1 LGHNA, CDR2 YSLEER. The CDR3: CASSQDWPESSYEQYF. The DNA of the CDR3 is TGCGCCAGCAGCCAAGATTGGCCAGAAAGCTCCTACGAGCAGTACTTC.

The gene calls are TRBV27 and TRBJ2-2; 13 bases are shared with TRBD2. Trimming took 2 bases from V and 1 from J; bases not matched to a gene: 4. In germline, CDR1 is MNHEY, CDR2 SMNVEV (reference sequence). The CDR3 is made up of 18 amino acids. CDR3 sequence (DNA): TGTGCCAGCAGTTTAACGGGACTAGCGGGAATGAACACCGGGGAGCTGTTTTTT. The encoded protein is CASSLTGLAGMNTGELFF.

This chain links TRBV7-3 with TRBJ1-3, with D possibly being TRBD1 (5 bases). CDR3 length: 13 amino acids. Per germline, CDR1 SGHTA and CDR2 FQGTGA. V gave up 5 bases and J gave up 4 bases, with 9 bases separating them. The CDR3 loop reads CASSVEGGNTIYF. CDR3 nucleotide sequence: TGTGCCAGCAGCGTGGAGGGGGGAAACACCATATATTTT.

This chain joins TRBV19 and TRBJ2-6; 12 nucleotides line up with TRBD1. V lost 5 bases and J lost 4; bases outside the gene matches: 9. In germline, CDR1 is LNHDA, CDR2 SQIVND (reference sequence). This CDR3 region has 18 residues. CDR3 nucleotide sequence: TGTGCCAGTAGTTCCCCGGGACAGGGGGCTGAAGGGGCCAACGTCCTGACTTTC. Its translation is CASSSPGQGAEGANVLTF. The variable domain in full, with the rest retrieved from reference TRBV19 and TRBJ2-6, is DGGITQSPKYLFRKEGQNVTLSCEQNLNHDAMYWYRQDPGQGLRLIYYSQIVNDFQKGDIAEGYSVSREKKESFPLTVTSAQKNPTAFYLCASSSPGQGAEGANVLTFGAGSRLTVL.

V usage is TRBV6-6 and J usage is TRBJ1-1, with TRBD1 as a possible D gene (5 bases). Trimming pared 0 bases from V and 3 bases from J, leaving 8 bases between. The CDR3 runs to 14 residues. CDR1 is MNHNY, CDR2 SVGAGI, per germline (reference sequence). CDR3 in amino acids: CASSYSGGDTEAFF. The DNA of the CDR3 is TGTGCCAGCAGTTACTCGGGGGGTGACACTGAAGCTTTCTTT.